The clone carrying this TCR beta chain turned up a few times. Its antigen is undetermined. Sequencing used immunoSEQ multiplex PCR; TCRdb keeps in-frame clones, though not all of them. This repertoire shows 150,000 or so clones, 91% found once; its top ten account for around 5.5%. Trimming cost V 4 bases and J 0 bases, with 5 bases left between them. Germline V gene data show CDR1 as SGHDT and CDR2 as YYEEEE. The CDR3 has 13 amino acids. This sample is part of a study of T cell responses to AZD1222 COVID-19 vaccine. Study-level findings and limits: Across the whole spike, CD4 TCRs peaked at regions 160-218 and 743-854. The breadth and depth of Spike-specific TCRs increased once two AZD1222 doses had been given. Females made up more of the donors, who were largely white British, and clonal diversity may have come out too low.

This sample comprised peripheral blood, obtained on day 0 of AZD1222 vaccination. V usage is TRBV5-6 and J usage is TRBJ2-1; D is unresolved. This TCR came from an adult in good health. CDR3 in DNA: TGTGCCAGCAGCCAAACCTCCTACAATGAGCAGTTCTTC. Translation gives CASSQTSYNEQFF. Complete variable domain (other parts from reference TRBV5-6 and TRBJ2-1): DAGVTQSPTHLIKTRGQQVTLRCSPKSGHDTVSWYQQALGQGPQFIFQYYEEEERQRGNFPDRFSGHQFPNYSSELNVNALLLGDSALYLCASSQTSYNEQFFGPGTRLTVL.